Sequencing of this TCR beta chain was carried out in a study of cytotoxic CD8 clonotypes in ibrutinib-treated CLL (dated by TCRdb to 2020 to 2023). Study-level background: The cohort included some 14 treatment-naive and ten to twelve relapsed/refractory patients; some 18 were IGHV unmutated. Responses were partial in around 25 patients and complete in 2; after median approximately 69 months follow-up, about 14 stayed in remission and about twelve progressed. On average, each sample yielded about 250,000 productive templates and around 98,000 productive rearrangements. Of the 86 people in the trial, 25 to 30 had longitudinal samples available. Response samples were obtained after a median of 12 months of treatment, with a range of roughly 6 to 40 months. Patients were still on ibrutinib when every remission and progressive disease sample was collected. Cryopreserved peripheral blood mononuclear cells were obtained before treatment, at response, and at either sustained remission or disease progression. Results the study describes overall, beyond this receptor: Baseline clonality was found to be higher than that of age-matched healthy donors and was strongly correlated with circulating CD8+ T-cell counts. Sampling times were not matched between sustained-remission and progressing patients, and lymph node repertoires were not studied. At ibrutinib response clonality went up, during sustained remission it held steady, and at progression it dropped back toward baseline. Public clonotypes were rare and either shrank or stayed stable during treatment, and the rise in clonality at ibrutinib response reflected expansion of private clonotypes.

The time point label for this specimen denotes: approximately 2 years on ibrutinib. For TCR beta library preparation, about 2.1 micrograms of genomic DNA were extracted from the cryopreserved PBMCs. High-throughput TCR beta sequencing was performed on longitudinal blood samples from CLL patients receiving ibrutinib monotherapy. Patients were enrolled in a phase 2 open-label single-center ibrutinib monotherapy trial. On a MiSeq, deep resolution sequencing aimed for a depth between 1 in 1 million and 1 in 200,000 T cells, with each clonotype covered approximately 10x on average. The immunoSEQ hsTCRB Kit was used to generate TCR beta libraries. Concerning the study's data processing: ImmunoSEQ Data Assistant and ImmunoSEQ Analyzer were used for data analysis, and V, D and J genes were assigned according to IMGT definitions. Clonality, which ranges from 0 to 1, was calculated as one minus the normalized Shannon entropy of productive rearrangement frequencies. Only overrepresented clonotypes making up at least 0.05% of each patient's repertoire were included in the public clonotype analysis. Repertoires from more than ten age-matched healthy donors in immuneACCESS were used as clonality controls. TCRdb mirrors the immuneACCESS table, restricted to in-frame sequences. Some clones are absent from its copies; in checked studies, under half trace to an unresolved V gene, and the reason for the others is unknown. From that table come the V and J calls and clone size; the DNA was used to work out D and trimming. A total of under 300,000 clones appear in this sample, around three quarters of them only once. Roughly 15% of the sample lies in the top ten.

V loses 0 bases, J loses 8 bases, and the germline ends lie 11 bases apart. The CDR3 runs 14 amino acids, cysteine and phenylalanine included. The only DNA kept is the CDR3, 42 bases in frame from the first base. From a lookup of the germline V gene (reference sequence), CDR1 and CDR2 are LNHDA and SQIVND. This clone turned up a few times. Its target antigen remains unknown. No much larger clonotype is one base removed from it; base qualities were not supplied. This clonotype was obtained from a human donor with chronic lymphocytic leukemia. This receptor chain uses TRBV19 and TRBJ1-5; no D gene call is confident. The specimen was PBMCs, collected after 24 months of ibrutinib treatment. The DNA is as follows: TGTGCCAGTAGTATAGATCCCGGGATTGAGCCCCAGCATTTT. It translates as CASSIDPGIEPQHF.